The 9 T cell receptor beta chains below come from one sample, sequenced in a study of PD-1 blockade in classical Hodgkin lymphoma. The repertoire was sequenced with immunoSEQ multiplex PCR; TCRdb's copy has only in-frame clones and lacks some. The sample yields around 25,000 clones, 82% seen once. Relapses following autologous stem cell transplantation were seen in all patients, with brentuximab vedotin exposure varying. The sequences come from peripheral blood mononuclear cells (PBMCs), collected before the second cycle of nivolumab. Receptors originate from a human donor with classical Hodgkin lymphoma.

The chain couples TRBV4-3 to TRBJ2-5; the D call may be TRBD1 or TRBD2 (6 bases each). V lost 0 bases, J lost 5 bases, and 10 bases lay in between. There are 14 residues in the CDR3. From germline, CDR1 is LGHNA and CDR2 YSLEER. The CDR3 reads CASSQDRGGETQYF. Here the CDR3 DNA reads TGCGCCAGCAGCCAAGATCGAGGGGGGGAGACCCAGTACTTC.

This sequence joins TRBV29-1 and TRBJ2-1; the match to TRBD2 covers 8 bases. Trimming took 6 bases from V and 0 from J; bases not matched to a gene: 7. This CDR3 contains 15 residues. Germline lookup yields CDR1 SQVTM and CDR2 ANQGSEA. CDR3 coding DNA: TGCAGCGTCGATAGCGGGGTGAGCTCCTACAATGAGCAGTTCTTC. It specifies CSVDSGVSSYNEQFF.

V is TRBV4-3 and J is TRBJ2-7; a possible D gene is TRBD2 (7 bases). The CDR3 extends over 16 amino acids. Germline CDR1 reads LGHNA; CDR2 reads YSLEER. V shed 0 bases and J shed 5 bases, with 17 bases lying between them. In DNA, the CDR3 is TGCGCCAGCAGCCAAGATCCTGTCGGGGGGCCCAACGAGCAGTACTTC. It codes for CASSQDPVGGPNEQYF.

This sequence joins TRBV9 and TRBJ1-2; 8 bases match TRBD1. The CDR3 sequence is 14 residues long. Germline values: CDR1 SGDLS, CDR2 YYNGEE. Trimming removed 0 bases from V and 7 bases from J; junction bases left unmatched: 5. The CDR3 DNA sequence: TGTGCCAGCAGCGTAGGTCAGGGGGCATTTGGCTACACCTTC. Its translation is CASSVGQGAFGYTF.

This chain links TRBV9 with TRBJ1-2; no reliable D call. Trimming removed 0 bases at V and 7 bases at J, with 13 bases between. The CDR3 consists of 14 residues. Germline V gene lookup returns CDR1 SGDLS and CDR2 YYNGEE. CDR3 region: CASSVGSTAGGYTF. The CDR3 DNA is TGTGCCAGCAGCGTAGGCAGCACGGCGGGTGGCTACACCTTC.

This sequence joins TRBV7-8 and TRBJ2-1; 9 bases are a match to TRBD2. J gave up 2 bases and V 5 bases, and 7 bases lay outside the gene matches. The CDR3 is 16 amino acids. CDR1 and CDR2 from the germline V gene are SGHVS and FQNEAQ. The CDR3 region is CASSMSSGGPYNEQFF. CDR3 in DNA: TGTGCCAGCAGCATGAGTAGCGGGGGCCCCTACAATGAGCAGTTCTTC.

This clone appeared once. The CDR3 reads CAWSRARNNLFF. CDR3 nucleotides: TGTGCCTGGAGTCGGGCCCGGAACAATCTGTTTTTT. This chain connects TRBV30 to TRBJ1-4; no clear D. CDR3 length: 12 amino acids. The germline V gene encodes CDR1 GTSNPN and CDR2 SVGIG (reference sequence). Trimming cost V 2 bases and J 14 bases, with 15 bases left between them.

On this clone itself: The identical CDR3 is also encoded by other nucleotide sequences in the sample. V and J are TRBV29-1 and TRBJ2-2; D call uncertain. The CDR3 length is 14 residues. The V end lost 3 bases, the J end lost 3 bases, and 11 bases lay between the germline ends. Germline assignment: CDR1 SQVTM and CDR2 ANQGSEA. The CDR3 sequence: CSVEKSWDTGELFF. In DNA, the CDR3 is TGCAGCGTTGAGAAATCGTGGGACACCGGGGAGCTGTTTTTT.

The chain joins TRBV11-1 to TRBJ2-1; D perhaps matches TRBD2 (5 bases). This CDR3 comprises 15 residues. V dropped 5 bases and J dropped 6 bases, with 17 bases sitting between them. Looked up from germline, CDR1 is SGHAT and CDR2 is FQDESV (reference sequence). This CDR3 reads CASSPPGGLGNEQFF. CDR3 DNA sequence: TGTGCCAGCAGCCCCCCCGGAGGTTTGGGCAATGAGCAGTTCTTC.